Below are 5 T cell receptor beta chains sequenced from a single sample in a study of tumor-infiltrating lymphocytes in glioblastoma multiforme. Multiple V-beta primers and a C-beta primer amplified TCRB from RNA. One entry per CDR3 protein, called by TCRdb with MiXCR from the multiplex PCR reads. The sample contains around 33,000 distinct CDR3 sequences, around 60% of which appear only once. The sequencing sample was made of brain tumor tissue. The receptor set was obtained from a male donor with glioblastoma.

This chain joins TRBV2 and TRBJ2-2; D is ambiguous. CDR1 is SNHLY and CDR2 is FYNNEI in the germline V gene. Trimming removed 8 bases at V and 7 bases at J, with 20 bases between. The CDR3 spans 15 residues. CDR3: CASQRTVGAFGELFF. CDR3 DNA: TGTGCCAGCCAGAGGACGGTTGGAGCGTTCGGGGAGCTGTTTTTT. The full variable domain, with the rest looked up from reference TRBV2 and TRBJ2-2, is EPEVTQTPSHQVTQMGQEVILRCVPISNHLYFYWYRQILGQKVEFLVSFYNNEISEKSEIFDDQFSVERPDGSNFTLKIRSTKLEDSAMYFCASQRTVGAFGELFFGEGSRLTVL.

To note about this clonotype: A much larger clone sits a single nucleotide away, making a read error possible. The chain is built from TRBV5-1 and TRBJ2-1; tentatively, D is TRBD1 or TRBD2 (5 bases each). Per germline, CDR1 SGHRS and CDR2 YFSETQ. The CDR3 runs to 14 residues. V was shortened by 2 bases and J by 7 bases, with 13 bases between the two germline ends. The CDR3 sequence: CASSFEGPGNEQFF. The CDR3 DNA follows: TGCGCCAGCAGCTTCGAGGGGCCGGGGAATGAGCAGTTCTTC. The full variable domain, completed using reference TRBV5-1 and TRBJ2-1, is KAGVTQTPRYLIKTRGQQVTLSCSPISGHRSVSWYQQTPGQGLQFLFEYFSETQRNKGNFPGRFSGRQFSNSRSEMNVSTLELGDSALYLCASSFEGPGNEQFFGPGTRLTVL.

Details on this clonotype: Germline is not matched at one junction end, which may reflect a read error. V and J are TRBV20-1 and TRBJ2-5; 8 bases map to TRBD1. This CDR3 has 15 amino acids. CDR1 is DFQATT, CDR2 SNEGSKA, per germline (reference sequence). CDR3 in amino acids: CSAIRTGTYQEIQYF. CDR3 nucleotides: TGCAGTGCTATTCGGACAGGGACGTACCAAGAGATCCAGTACTTC.

This clonotype showed up many times. This chain's CDR3 is CSADSGGDNEQFF. The CDR3 DNA reads TGCAGTGCCGATAGCGGGGGGGACAATGAGCAGTTCTTC. This chain uses TRBV20-1 with TRBJ2-1, with 11 bases aligning to TRBD2. The CDR3 runs to 13 residues. Germline CDR1 reads DFQATT; CDR2 reads SNEGSKA (reference sequence). V was pared by 6 bases and J by 5 bases, with 3 bases of the junction left unmatched.

In regard to this clonotype: A much larger clone differs from this one at a single base, so this may be a read error. The chain uses TRBV10-3 and TRBJ2-7; possible D gene TRBD2, 5 bases. The CDR3 loop spans 14 amino acids. The germline V and J ends were trimmed by 3 bases and 6 bases, with 15 bases remaining between them. Germline CDR1 ENHRY, CDR2 SYGVKD. The CDR3 nucleotides read TGTGCCATCAGTGATACCGTGAGGGCCTGCGAGCAGTACTTC. The encoded protein is CAISDTVRACEQYF.